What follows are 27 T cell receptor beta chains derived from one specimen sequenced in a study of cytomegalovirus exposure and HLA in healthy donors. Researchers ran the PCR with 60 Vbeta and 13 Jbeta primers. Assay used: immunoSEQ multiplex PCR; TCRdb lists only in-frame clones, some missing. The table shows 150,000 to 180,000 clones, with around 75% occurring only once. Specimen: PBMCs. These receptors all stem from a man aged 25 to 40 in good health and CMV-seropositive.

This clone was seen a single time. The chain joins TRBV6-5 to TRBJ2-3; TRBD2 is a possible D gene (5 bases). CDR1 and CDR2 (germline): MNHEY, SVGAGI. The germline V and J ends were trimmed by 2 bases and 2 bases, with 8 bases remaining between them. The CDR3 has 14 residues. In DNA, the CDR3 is TGTGCCAGCAGTTACAAGCGGTCCACAGATACGCAGTATTTT. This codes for CASSYKRSTDTQYF.

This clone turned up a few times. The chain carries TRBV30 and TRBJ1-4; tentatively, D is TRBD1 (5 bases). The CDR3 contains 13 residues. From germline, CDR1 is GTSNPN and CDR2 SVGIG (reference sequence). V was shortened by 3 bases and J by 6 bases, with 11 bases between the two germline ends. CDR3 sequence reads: CAWRLGGDEKLFF. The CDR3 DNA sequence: TGTGCCTGGAGGTTGGGGGGTGATGAAAAACTGTTTTTT.

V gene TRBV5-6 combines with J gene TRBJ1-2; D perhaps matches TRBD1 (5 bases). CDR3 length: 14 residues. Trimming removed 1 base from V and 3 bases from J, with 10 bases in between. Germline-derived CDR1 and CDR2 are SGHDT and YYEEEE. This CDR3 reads CASSLPGKDYGYTF. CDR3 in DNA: TGTGCCAGCAGCTTGCCAGGGAAGGACTATGGCTACACCTTC. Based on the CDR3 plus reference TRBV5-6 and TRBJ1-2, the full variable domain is DAGVTQSPTHLIKTRGQQVTLRCSPKSGHDTVSWYQQALGQGPQFIFQYYEEEERQRGNFPDRFSGHQFPNYSSELNVNALLLGDSALYLCASSLPGKDYGYTFGSGTRLTVV.

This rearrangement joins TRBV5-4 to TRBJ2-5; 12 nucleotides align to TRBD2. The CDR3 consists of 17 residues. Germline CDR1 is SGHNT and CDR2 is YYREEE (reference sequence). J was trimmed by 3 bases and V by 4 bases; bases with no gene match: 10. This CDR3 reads CASSRDPSGGAKETQYF. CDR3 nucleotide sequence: TGTGCCAGCAGCCGCGACCCTAGCGGGGGGGCCAAAGAGACCCAGTACTTC.

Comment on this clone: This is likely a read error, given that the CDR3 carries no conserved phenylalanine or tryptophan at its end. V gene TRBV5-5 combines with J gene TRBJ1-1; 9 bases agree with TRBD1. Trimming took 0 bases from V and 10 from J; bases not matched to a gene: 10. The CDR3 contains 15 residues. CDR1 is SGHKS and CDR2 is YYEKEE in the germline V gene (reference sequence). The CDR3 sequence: CASSLGPTGGIGAFL. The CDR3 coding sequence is TGTGCCAGCAGCTTGGGACCGACAGGGGGTATTGGAGCTTTCCTT.

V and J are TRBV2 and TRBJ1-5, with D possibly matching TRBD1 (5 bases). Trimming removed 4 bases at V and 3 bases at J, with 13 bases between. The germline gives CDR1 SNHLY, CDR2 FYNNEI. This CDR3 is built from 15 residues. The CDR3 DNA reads TGTGCCAGCAGTGCATCCGCAGGGAACAATCAGCCCCAGCATTTT. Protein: CASSASAGNNQPQHF.

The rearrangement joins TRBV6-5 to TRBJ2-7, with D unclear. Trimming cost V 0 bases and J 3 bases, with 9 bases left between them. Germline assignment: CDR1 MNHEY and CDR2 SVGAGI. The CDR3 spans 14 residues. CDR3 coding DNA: TGTGCCAGCAGTTACTCCGTTGGGCTCTACGAGCAGTACTTC. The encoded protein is CASSYSVGLYEQYF.

The DNA for the CDR3 is TGTGCCAGCAGTGTGACAGGGACCTACGAGCAGTACTTC. Its translation is CASSVTGTYEQYF. This chain uses TRBV27 with TRBJ2-5; 7 bases agree with TRBD1. TRBJ2-7 explains the end of the DNA better; the J call may be wrong. This CDR3 is 13 amino acids long. The germline V gene encodes CDR1 MNHEY and CDR2 SMNVEV (reference sequence).

CDR3 protein: CASSWGQVSHQPQHF. CDR3 bases: TGTGCCAGCAGCTGGGGACAGGTTTCTCATCAGCCCCAGCATTTT. The V gene is TRBV5-6, the J gene TRBJ1-5; TRBD1 agrees at 8 bases. The CDR3 totals 15 residues. After removal of 3 bases from V and 5 bases from J, the junction contained 7 bases not matched to a gene. Germline lookup yields CDR1 SGHDT and CDR2 YYEEEE.

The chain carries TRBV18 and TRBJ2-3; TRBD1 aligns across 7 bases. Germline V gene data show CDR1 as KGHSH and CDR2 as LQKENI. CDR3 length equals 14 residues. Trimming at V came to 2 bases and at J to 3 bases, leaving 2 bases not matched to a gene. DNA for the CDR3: TGTGCCAGCTCACCAGTGACAGGGACAGATACGCAGTATTTT. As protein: CASSPVTGTDTQYF.

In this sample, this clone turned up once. The CDR3 is CASSFSGGARETQYF. Written as DNA, the CDR3 is TGTGCCAGCAGTTTCAGCGGGGGGGCCAGGGAGACCCAGTACTTC. The V call is TRBV27, the J call TRBJ2-5; 10 bases fit TRBD2. Germline V gene data show CDR1 as MNHEY and CDR2 as SMNVEV (reference sequence). Trimming took 3 bases from V and 5 from J; bases not matched to a gene: 6. This CDR3 has 15 amino acids.

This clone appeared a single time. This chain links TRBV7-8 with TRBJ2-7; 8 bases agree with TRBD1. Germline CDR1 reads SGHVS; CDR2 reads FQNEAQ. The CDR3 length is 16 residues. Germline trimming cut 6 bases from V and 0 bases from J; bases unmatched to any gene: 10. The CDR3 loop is CASRSLRTGNSYEQYF. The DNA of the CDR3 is TGTGCCAGCAGATCTCTTAGGACAGGGAACTCCTACGAGCAGTACTTC.

In nucleotides, the CDR3 is TGCGCCAGCAGCCCTCGTACAGGACGGACTGAAGCTTTCTTT. Translating gives CASSPRTGRTEAFF. The chain has TRBV5-1 and TRBJ1-1, with D possibly being TRBD1 (5 bases). Per the germline V gene, CDR1 is SGHRS and CDR2 is YFSETQ. This CDR3 has 14 amino acids. Trimming cost V 4 bases and J 5 bases, with 15 bases left between them.

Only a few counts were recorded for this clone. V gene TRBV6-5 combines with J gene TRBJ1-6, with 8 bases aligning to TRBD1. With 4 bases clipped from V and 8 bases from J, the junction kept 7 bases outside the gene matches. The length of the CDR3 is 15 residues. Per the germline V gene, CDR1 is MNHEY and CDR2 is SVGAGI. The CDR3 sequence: CASSSRQGKYSPLHF. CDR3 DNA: TGTGCCAGCAGTTCTCGACAGGGGAAGTATTCACCCCTCCACTTT.

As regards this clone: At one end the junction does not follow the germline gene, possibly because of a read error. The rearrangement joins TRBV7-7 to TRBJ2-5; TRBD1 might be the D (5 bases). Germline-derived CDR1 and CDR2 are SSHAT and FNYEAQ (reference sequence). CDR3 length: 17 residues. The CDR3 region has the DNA TGTGCTAGCAGCCTAGGGGTTCAGGGTCGAAAGCAAGAGACCCAGTACTTC. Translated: CASSLGVQGRKQETQYF.

The CDR3 bases are TGTGCCAGTAGTGCCCCTCGGGGTCGGGAGACCCAGTACTTC. Translated: CASSAPRGRETQYF. This chain connects TRBV19 to TRBJ2-5, with D perhaps matching TRBD2 (5 bases). CDR1 is LNHDA and CDR2 is SQIVND in the germline V gene (reference sequence). Trimming removed 5 bases from V and 5 bases from J, with 15 bases in between. This CDR3 contains 14 residues.

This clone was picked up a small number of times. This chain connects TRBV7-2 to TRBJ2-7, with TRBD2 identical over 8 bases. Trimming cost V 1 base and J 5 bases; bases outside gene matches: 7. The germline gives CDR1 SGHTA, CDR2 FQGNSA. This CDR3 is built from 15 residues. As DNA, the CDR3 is TGTGCCAGCAGCTTAGTCCAGCGGGGGACCCACGAGCAGTACTTC. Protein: CASSLVQRGTHEQYF.

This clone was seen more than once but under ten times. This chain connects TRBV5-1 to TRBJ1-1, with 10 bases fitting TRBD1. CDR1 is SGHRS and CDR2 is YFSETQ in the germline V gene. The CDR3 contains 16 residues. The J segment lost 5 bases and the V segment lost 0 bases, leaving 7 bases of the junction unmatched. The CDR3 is CASSLEGTGAGTEAFF. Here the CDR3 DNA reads TGCGCCAGCAGCTTGGAAGGGACAGGGGCTGGGACTGAAGCTTTCTTT.

The CDR3 region is CASFPGTRNTEAFF. CDR3 DNA sequence: TGTGCCAGCTTCCCCGGGACACGGAACACTGAAGCTTTCTTT. The chain employs TRBV18 and TRBJ1-1; the D gene is possibly TRBD1 (6 bases). Trimming shortened V by 7 bases and J by 1 base, and 13 bases separated the two germline ends. Germline CDR1 KGHSH, CDR2 LQKENI. The CDR3 has 14 residues.

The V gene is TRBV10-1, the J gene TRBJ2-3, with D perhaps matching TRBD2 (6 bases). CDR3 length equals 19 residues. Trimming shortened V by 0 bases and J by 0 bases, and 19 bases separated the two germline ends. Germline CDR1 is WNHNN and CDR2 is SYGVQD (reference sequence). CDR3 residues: CASSESGQLSGSSTDTQYF. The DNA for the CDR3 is TGCGCCAGCAGTGAGTCAGGCCAGCTAAGCGGGTCTAGCACAGATACGCAGTATTTT.

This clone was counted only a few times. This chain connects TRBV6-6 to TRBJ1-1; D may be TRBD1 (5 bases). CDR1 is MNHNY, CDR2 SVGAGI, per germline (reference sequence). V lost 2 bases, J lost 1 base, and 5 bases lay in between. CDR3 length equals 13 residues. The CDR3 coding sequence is TGTGCCAGCAGTTACAGGGGGAACACTGAAGCTTTCTTT. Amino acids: CASSYRGNTEAFF.

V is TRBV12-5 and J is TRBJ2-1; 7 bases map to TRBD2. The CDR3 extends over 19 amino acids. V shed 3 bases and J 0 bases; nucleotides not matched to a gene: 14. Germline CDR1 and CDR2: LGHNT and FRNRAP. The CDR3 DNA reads TGTGCTAGTGGTTTAGCACCCGGAACGGGGGGAAGCTCCTACAATGAGCAGTTCTTC. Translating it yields CASGLAPGTGGSSYNEQFF.

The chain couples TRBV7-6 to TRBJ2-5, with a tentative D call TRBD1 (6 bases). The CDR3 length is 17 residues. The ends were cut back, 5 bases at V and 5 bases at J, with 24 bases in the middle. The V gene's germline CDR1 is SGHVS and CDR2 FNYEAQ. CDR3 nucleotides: TGTGCCAGCAGCCGATCGAGTCAGGGACACCGCGGGGAGACCCAGTACTTC. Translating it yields CASSRSSQGHRGETQYF.

Here the CDR3 reads CASSLSRGYGYTF. In DNA form, the CDR3 reads TGTGCCAGCAGTTTATCACGGGGGTATGGCTACACCTTC. The J gene is TRBJ1-2, the V gene TRBV27; a weak D match, TRBD1 (5 bases). The ends were cut back, 0 bases at V and 5 bases at J, with 7 bases in the middle. Germline loops: CDR1 MNHEY, CDR2 SMNVEV (reference sequence). This CDR3 contains 13 residues.

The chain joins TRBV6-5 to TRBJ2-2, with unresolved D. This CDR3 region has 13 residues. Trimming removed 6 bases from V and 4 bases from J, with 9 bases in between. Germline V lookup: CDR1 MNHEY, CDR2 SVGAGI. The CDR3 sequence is CASSLDPTGELFF. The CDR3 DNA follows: TGTGCCAGCAGCCTAGATCCCACCGGGGAGCTGTTTTTT.

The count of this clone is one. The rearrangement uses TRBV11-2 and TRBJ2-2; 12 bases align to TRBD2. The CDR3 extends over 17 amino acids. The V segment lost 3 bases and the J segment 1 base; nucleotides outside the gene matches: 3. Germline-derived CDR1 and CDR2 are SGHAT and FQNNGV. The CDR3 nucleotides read TGTGCCAGCAGCTTCCGACTAGCGGGAGAGAACACCGGGGAGCTGTTTTTT. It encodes CASSFRLAGENTGELFF. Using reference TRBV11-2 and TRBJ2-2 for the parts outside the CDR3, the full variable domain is EAGVAQSPRYKIIEKRQSVAFWCNPISGHATLYWYQQILGQGPKLLIQFQNNGVVDDSQLPKDRFSAERLKGVDSTLKIQPAKLEDSAVYLCASSFRLAGENTGELFFGEGSRLTVL.

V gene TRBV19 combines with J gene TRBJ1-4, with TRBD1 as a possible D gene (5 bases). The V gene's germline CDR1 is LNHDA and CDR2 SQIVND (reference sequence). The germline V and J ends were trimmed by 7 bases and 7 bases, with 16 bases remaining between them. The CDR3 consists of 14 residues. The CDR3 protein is CASTTKGQGEKLFF. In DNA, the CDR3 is TGTGCCAGTACCACTAAGGGGCAGGGTGAAAAACTGTTTTTT.